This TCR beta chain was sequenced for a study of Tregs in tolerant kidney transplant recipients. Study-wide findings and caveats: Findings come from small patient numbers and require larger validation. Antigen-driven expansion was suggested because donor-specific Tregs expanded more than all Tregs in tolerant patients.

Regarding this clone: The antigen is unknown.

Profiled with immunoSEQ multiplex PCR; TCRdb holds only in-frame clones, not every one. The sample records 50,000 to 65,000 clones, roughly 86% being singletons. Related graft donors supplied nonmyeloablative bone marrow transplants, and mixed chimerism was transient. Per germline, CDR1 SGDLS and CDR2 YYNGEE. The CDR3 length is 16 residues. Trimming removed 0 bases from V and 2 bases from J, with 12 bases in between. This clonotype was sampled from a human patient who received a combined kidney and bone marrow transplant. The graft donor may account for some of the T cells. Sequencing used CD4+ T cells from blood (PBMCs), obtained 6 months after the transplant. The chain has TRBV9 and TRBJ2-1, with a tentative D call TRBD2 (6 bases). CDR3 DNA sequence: TGTGCCAGCAGCGTAGAGTCCAGGACTACCTACAATGAGCAGTTCTTC. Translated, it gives CASSVESRTTYNEQFF.